Following are 23 T cell receptor beta chains from one sample sequenced in a study of response to subunit inactivated influenza vaccine. TCRdb re-called the RT-PCR reads with MiXCR, one entry per CDR3 protein. This table has around 570,000 distinct CDR3 sequences, 6.5% to 8% appearing once. The sequences come from PBMCs from blood, collected 23 months after vaccination. The receptors were sampled from a man aged 50 to 75 who received an inactivated influenza vaccine.

In its sample, this clonotype was seen a few times. The rearrangement uses TRBV5-1 and TRBJ2-4; tentatively, D is TRBD2 (5 bases). The V end lost 0 bases, the J end lost 9 bases, and 10 bases lay between the germline ends. Germline V CDR1 and CDR2: SGHRS, YFSETQ. The CDR3 has 13 amino acids. CDR3 nucleotide sequence: TGCGCCAGCAGCTTGGCCGGGGTTTCCATTCAGTACTTC. It is translated as CASSLAGVSIQYF.

The chain uses TRBV7-2 and TRBJ1-1, with a possible D match to TRBD1 (5 bases). Between the trimmed V and J ends, which lost 2 bases and 4 bases, there was a span of 17 bases. The CDR3 length is 16 residues. The V gene's germline CDR1 is SGHTA and CDR2 FQGNSA. The CDR3 region is CASSLLVLGVATEAFF. In DNA, the CDR3 is TGTGCCAGCAGCTTATTGGTCCTGGGGGTGGCCACTGAAGCTTTCTTT.

This clonotype was recorded a few times. The chain employs TRBV20-1 and TRBJ1-2; D unresolved. CDR1 is DFQATT, CDR2 SNEGSKA, per germline (reference sequence). This CDR3 region has 13 residues. Deletions cut 1 base from V and 5 bases from J, with 11 bases between. The CDR3 is CSARASNVYGYTF. The CDR3 bases are TGCAGTGCTAGAGCTTCCAATGTATATGGCTACACCTTC.

This clonotype was seen a handful of times. The J gene is TRBJ1-1, the V gene TRBV20-1; tentatively, D is TRBD1 (5 bases). Trimming took 5 bases from V and 6 from J, leaving 16 bases between them. CDR3 length: 13 residues. The germline gives CDR1 DFQATT, CDR2 SNEGSKA (reference sequence). CDR3 amino acids: CSASVGPEAEAFF. CDR3 DNA sequence: TGCAGTGCTTCAGTGGGGCCCGAGGCTGAAGCTTTCTTT.

This clonotype was observed a few times. The J gene is TRBJ2-2, the V gene TRBV6-5; 8 positions agree with TRBD2. The germline V gene has CDR1 MNHEY and CDR2 SVGAGI. This CDR3 region has 18 residues. After removal of 0 bases from V and 2 bases from J, the junction contained 8 bases not matched to a gene. The CDR3 is CASSYSISGATNTGELFF. DNA of the CDR3: TGTGCCAGCAGTTACTCGATTAGCGGGGCGACCAACACCGGGGAGCTGTTTTTT.

This clonotype was counted between two and nine times. The chain joins TRBV5-1 to TRBJ1-1; perhaps TRBD1 as D (5 bases). This CDR3 has 16 amino acids. Germline V gene lookup returns CDR1 SGHRS and CDR2 YFSETQ. Trimming left V 0 bases short and J 0 bases short, with 12 bases between. CDR3: CASSLGPGTVNTEAFF. The CDR3 DNA reads TGCGCCAGCAGCTTGGGCCCCGGGACGGTGAACACTGAAGCTTTCTTT.

This clonotype was counted ten times or more. The rearrangement uses TRBV4-2 and TRBJ2-7; TRBD2 matches at 10 bases. Germline V gives CDR1 LGHNA, CDR2 YNFKEQ. V trimming: 1 base; J trimming: 4 bases; junction bases outside the gene matches: 7. The CDR3 sequence is 16 residues long. In nucleotides, the CDR3 is TGTGCCAGCAGCCAAGGGCCTAGCGGGAGTAGGTACGAGCAGTACTTC. Translation gives CASSQGPSGSRYEQYF.

There are a few counts of this clonotype. The chain is built from TRBV6-2 or TRBV6-3 and TRBJ2-1, with 9 bases lining up with TRBD2. This CDR3 has 15 residues. V lost 5 bases and J lost 7; bases outside the gene matches: 9. From germline, CDR1 is MNHEY and CDR2 SVGEGT. CDR3 DNA: TGTGCCAGCAGTAGTAGCGGGAGATCGCGAAATGAGCAGTTCTTC. It translates to CASSSSGRSRNEQFF.

A few counts support this clonotype. CDR3 residues: CASSLRGGGPSEQYF. CDR3 bases: TGTGCCAGCAGCTTACGGGGGGGAGGGCCAAGCGAGCAGTACTTC. The rearrangement joins TRBV7-2 to TRBJ2-7, with 8 positions matching TRBD2. Germline CDR1 is SGHTA and CDR2 is FQGNSA. This CDR3 contains 15 residues. Trimming took 2 bases from V and 6 from J; bases not matched to a gene: 9. Full variable domain (remainder filled in from reference TRBV7-2 and TRBJ2-7): GAGVSQSPSNKVTEKGKDVELRCDPISGHTALYWYRQSLGQGLEFLIYFQGNSAPDKSGLPSDRFSAERTGGSVSTLTIQRTQQEDSAVYLCASSLRGGGPSEQYFGPGTRLTVT.

This clonotype was seen repeatedly, ten times or more. The rearrangement joins TRBV7-9 to TRBJ2-3; 7 bases are shared with TRBD1. Germline V gene lookup returns CDR1 SEHNR and CDR2 FQNEAQ (reference sequence). Trimming cost V 5 bases and J 3 bases; bases outside gene matches: 8. The CDR3 consists of 15 residues. The CDR3 DNA is TGTGCCAGCAGCCCGAGGACAGGAAGGACAGATACGCAGTATTTT. This encodes CASSPRTGRTDTQYF.

To note about this clonotype: One end of the junction does not line up with germline, which may come from a read error. The chain is built from TRBV6-1 and TRBJ2-7; 9 nucleotides line up with TRBD1. The germline V gene encodes CDR1 MNHNS and CDR2 SASEGT. CDR3 length: 14 amino acids. CDR3 sequence (DNA): TGTGCCAGCAGGGAAGGGACAGGGTGGCGCGAGCAGTACTTC. It codes for CASREGTGWREQYF.

This clonotype appeared many times. The DNA for the CDR3 is TGCAGCGTTAAAAGTGGAGACGAGCAGTACTTC. Protein product: CSVKSGDEQYF. This sequence joins TRBV29-1 and TRBJ2-7; D unresolved. This CDR3 spans 11 amino acids. Germline V gene sequence: CDR1 SQVTM, CDR2 ANQGSEA. Deletions cut 5 bases from V and 5 bases from J, with 10 bases between.

This clonotype occurred a few times. The chain employs TRBV6-2 or TRBV6-3 and TRBJ1-1; D possibly corresponds to TRBD1 (6 bases). The CDR3 is made up of 15 amino acids. Germline V gene sequence: CDR1 MNHEY, CDR2 SVGEGT. V lost 6 bases and J 4 bases, leaving 18 bases between the germline ends. CDR3 loop: CASSPGGGRGTEAFF. As DNA, the CDR3 is TGTGCCAGCAGCCCCGGGGGGGGGCGAGGCACTGAAGCTTTCTTT.

This clonotype has only a few counts. J is TRBJ2-1 and V is TRBV11-2, with D perhaps TRBD2 (6 bases). The CDR3 contains 16 residues. The germline gives CDR1 SGHAT, CDR2 FQNNGV. V was trimmed by 1 base and J by 8 bases, leaving 18 bases between them. The CDR3 here is CASSLGWRGGWDEQFF. The CDR3 DNA reads as TGTGCCAGCAGCTTAGGATGGCGGGGTGGTTGGGATGAGCAGTTCTTC.

This clonotype came up many times. The chain links TRBV28 to TRBJ2-2, with 12 bases matching TRBD1. The germline V gene has CDR1 MDHEN and CDR2 SYDVKM. V lost 6 bases and J lost 6; bases outside the gene matches: 8. The CDR3 is 16 residues long. CDR3 nucleotides: TGTGCCAGCAGCACCCCGGGACAGGGGGCAGCCGGGGAGCTGTTTTTT. Its translation: CASSTPGQGAAGELFF.

This clonotype turned up a few times. The chain recombines TRBV4-1 with TRBJ2-7; unclear D gene. Germline assignment: CDR1 MGHRA and CDR2 YSYEKL. V was shortened by 1 base and J by 0 bases, with 10 bases between the two germline ends. The CDR3 is 15 residues long. The CDR3 DNA follows: TGCGCCAGCAGCCAAGGGACCCCACTCTCCTACGAGCAGTACTTC. The encoded protein is CASSQGTPLSYEQYF.

This chain uses TRBV15 with TRBJ2-1; 11 bases agree with TRBD1. The CDR3 sequence is 16 residues long. With 3 bases clipped from V and 7 bases from J, the junction kept 8 bases outside the gene matches. Germline assignment: CDR1 LNHNV and CDR2 YYDKDF (reference sequence). CDR3 loop: CATSSPGTGGRNEQFF. Written as DNA, the CDR3 is TGTGCCACCAGCAGTCCTGGGACAGGGGGTAGAAATGAGCAGTTCTTC.

This rearrangement joins TRBV20-1 to TRBJ2-2, with 9 bases identical to TRBD2. The CDR3 has 16 residues. V trimming: 1 base; J trimming: 8 bases; junction bases outside the gene matches: 11. Germline lookup yields CDR1 DFQATT and CDR2 SNEGSKA (reference sequence). As DNA, the CDR3 is TGCAGTGCTAGAGCCCGCCATGCGGGAGGGCCGGGGGAGCTGTTTTTT. Protein: CSARARHAGGPGELFF.

The table lists this clonotype with a few counts. The gene calls are TRBV5-1 and TRBJ1-2, with D possibly being TRBD1 (6 bases). CDR1 is SGHRS and CDR2 is YFSETQ in the germline V gene. Trimming pared 4 bases from V and 4 bases from J, leaving 17 bases between. CDR3 length: 15 amino acids. The CDR3 coding sequence is TGCGCCAGCAGCCAGGGCTCGGGGGCTGGCTATGGCTACACCTTC. It is translated as CASSQGSGAGYGYTF.

V usage is TRBV20-1 and J usage is TRBJ2-1; the match to TRBD2 covers 9 bases. V dropped 3 bases and J dropped 4; count of bases not matched to a gene: 10. The germline V gene has CDR1 DFQATT and CDR2 SNEGSKA (reference sequence). The CDR3 loop spans 16 amino acids. The CDR3, as DNA: TGCAGTGCTAGGGGCGGCCTAGCGGGACTGTACAATGAGCAGTTCTTC. This encodes CSARGGLAGLYNEQFF.

V usage is TRBV4-1 and J usage is TRBJ2-3; 9 nucleotides agree with TRBD2. CDR3 length: 16 residues. Looked up from germline, CDR1 is MGHRA and CDR2 is YSYEKL. Germline trimming cut 2 bases from V and 4 bases from J; bases unmatched to any gene: 7. The CDR3 region has the DNA TGCGCCAGCAGCCAATTACCGACTAGCGGTGCAGATACGCAGTATTTT. It translates to CASSQLPTSGADTQYF.

This clonotype was found many times. This sequence joins TRBV12-3 or TRBV12-4 and TRBJ2-1; D perhaps matches TRBD1 (6 bases). This CDR3 has 14 residues. The ends were cut back, 8 bases at V and 4 bases at J, with 15 bases in the middle. CDR3 nucleotide sequence: TGTGCCAGCTCTTCCCCTGGGACATACAATGAGCAGTTCTTC. Its translation: CASSSPGTYNEQFF.

The chain carries TRBV20-1 and TRBJ2-3, with 8 bases fitting TRBD2. Trimming took 6 bases from V and 2 from J; bases not matched to a gene: 10. The CDR3 has 15 residues. Germline CDR1 DFQATT, CDR2 SNEGSKA (reference sequence). CDR3 nucleotides: TGCAGTGCCCACTCACGGGAGGGGTCCACAGATACGCAGTATTTT. Its translation is CSAHSREGSTDTQYF.